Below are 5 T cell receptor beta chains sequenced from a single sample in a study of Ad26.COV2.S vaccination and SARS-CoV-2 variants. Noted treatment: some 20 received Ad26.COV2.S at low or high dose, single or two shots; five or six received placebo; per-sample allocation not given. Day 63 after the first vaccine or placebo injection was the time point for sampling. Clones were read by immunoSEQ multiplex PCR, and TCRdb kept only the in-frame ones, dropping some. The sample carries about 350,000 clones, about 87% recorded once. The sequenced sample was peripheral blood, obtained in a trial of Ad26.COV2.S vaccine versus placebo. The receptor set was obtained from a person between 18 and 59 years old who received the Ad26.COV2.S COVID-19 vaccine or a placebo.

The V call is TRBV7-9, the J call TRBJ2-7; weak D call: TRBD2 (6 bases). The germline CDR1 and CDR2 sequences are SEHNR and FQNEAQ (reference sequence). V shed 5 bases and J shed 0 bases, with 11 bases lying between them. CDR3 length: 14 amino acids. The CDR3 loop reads CASSQPGLSYEQYF. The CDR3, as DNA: TGTGCCAGCAGCCAACCGGGACTCTCCTACGAGCAGTACTTC.

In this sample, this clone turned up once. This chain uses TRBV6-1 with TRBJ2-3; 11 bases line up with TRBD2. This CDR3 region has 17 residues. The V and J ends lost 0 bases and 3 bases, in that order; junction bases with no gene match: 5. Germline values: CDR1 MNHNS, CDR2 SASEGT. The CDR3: CASSEAGLAGGTDTQYF. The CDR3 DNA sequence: TGTGCCAGCAGTGAAGCGGGTCTAGCGGGGGGAACAGATACGCAGTATTTT.

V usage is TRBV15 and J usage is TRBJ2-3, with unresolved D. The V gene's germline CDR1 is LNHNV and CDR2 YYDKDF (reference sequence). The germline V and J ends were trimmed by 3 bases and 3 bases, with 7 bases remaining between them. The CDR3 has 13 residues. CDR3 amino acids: CATSRGLTDTQYF. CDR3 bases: TGTGCCACCAGCAGGGGGTTAACAGATACGCAGTATTTT.

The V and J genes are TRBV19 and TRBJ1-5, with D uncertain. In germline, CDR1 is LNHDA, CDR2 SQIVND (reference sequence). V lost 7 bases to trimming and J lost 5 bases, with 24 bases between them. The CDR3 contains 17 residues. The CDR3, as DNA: TGTGCCAGTACCCATCCCGGTCCCCCTAGGACGGATCAGCCCCAGCATTTT. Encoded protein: CASTHPGPPRTDQPQHF. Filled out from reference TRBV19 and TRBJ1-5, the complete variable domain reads DGGITQSPKYLFRKEGQNVTLSCEQNLNHDAMYWYRQDPGQGLRLIYYSQIVNDFQKGDIAEGYSVSREKKESFPLTVTSAQKNPTAFYLCASTHPGPPRTDQPQHFGDGTRLSIL.

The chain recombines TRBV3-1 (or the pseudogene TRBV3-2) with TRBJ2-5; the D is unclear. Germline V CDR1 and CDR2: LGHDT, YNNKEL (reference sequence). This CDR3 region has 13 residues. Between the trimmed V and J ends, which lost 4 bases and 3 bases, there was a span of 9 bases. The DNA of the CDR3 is TGTGCCAGCAGCCCTACGGGTGAAGAGACCCAGTACTTC. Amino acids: CASSPTGEETQYF.